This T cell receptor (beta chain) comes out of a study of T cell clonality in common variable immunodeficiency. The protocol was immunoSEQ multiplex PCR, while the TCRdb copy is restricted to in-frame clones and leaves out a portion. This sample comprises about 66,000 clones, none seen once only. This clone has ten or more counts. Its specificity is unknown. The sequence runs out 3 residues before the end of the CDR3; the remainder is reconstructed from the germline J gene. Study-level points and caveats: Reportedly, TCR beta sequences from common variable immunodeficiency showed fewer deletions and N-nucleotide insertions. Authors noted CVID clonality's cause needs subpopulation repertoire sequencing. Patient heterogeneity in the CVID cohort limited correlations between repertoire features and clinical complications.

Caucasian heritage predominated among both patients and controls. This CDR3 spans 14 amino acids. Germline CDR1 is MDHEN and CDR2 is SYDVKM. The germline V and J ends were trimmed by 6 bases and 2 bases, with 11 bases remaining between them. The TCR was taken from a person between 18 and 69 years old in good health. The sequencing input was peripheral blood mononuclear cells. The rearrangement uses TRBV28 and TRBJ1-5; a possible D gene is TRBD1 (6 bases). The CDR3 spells CASSTGKGNQPQHF. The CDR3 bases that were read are TGTGCCAGCAGCACAGGGAAGGGCAATCAGCCC. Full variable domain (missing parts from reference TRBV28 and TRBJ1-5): DVKVTQSSRYLVKRTGEKVFLECVQDMDHENMFWYRQDPGLGLRLIYFSYDVKMKEKGDIPEGYSVSREKKERFSLILESASTNQTSMYLCASSTGKGNQPQHFGDGTRLSIL.